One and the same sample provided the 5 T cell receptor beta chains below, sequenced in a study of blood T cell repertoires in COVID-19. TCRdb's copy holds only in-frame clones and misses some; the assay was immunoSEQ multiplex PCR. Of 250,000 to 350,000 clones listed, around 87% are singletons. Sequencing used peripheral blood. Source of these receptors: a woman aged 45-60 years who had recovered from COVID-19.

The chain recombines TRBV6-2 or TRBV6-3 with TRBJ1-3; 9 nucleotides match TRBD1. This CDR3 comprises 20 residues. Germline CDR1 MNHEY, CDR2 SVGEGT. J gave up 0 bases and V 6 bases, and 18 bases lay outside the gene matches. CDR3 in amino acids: CASSRLTLWGQGDSGNTIYF. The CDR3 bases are TGTGCCAGCAGCCGTCTCACATTGTGGGGACAGGGAGACTCTGGAAACACCATATATTTT.

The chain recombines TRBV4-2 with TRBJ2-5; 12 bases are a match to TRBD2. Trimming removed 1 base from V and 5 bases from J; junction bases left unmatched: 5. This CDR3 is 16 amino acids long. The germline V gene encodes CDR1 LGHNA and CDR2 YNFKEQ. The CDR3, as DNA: TGTGCCAGCAGCCAAGCGGGACTAGCGGGCGCGGAGACCCAGTACTTC. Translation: CASSQAGLAGAETQYF.

CDR3 sequence: CASSPSSGRVNTEAFF. For the CDR3, the DNA is TGTGCCAGCAGCCCCAGCTCCGGCAGGGTGAACACTGAAGCTTTCTTT. The chain uses TRBV5-5 and TRBJ1-1; D possibly corresponds to TRBD1 (5 bases). The CDR3 is 16 amino acids. V was trimmed by 4 bases and J by 0 bases, leaving 16 bases between them. Germline V gene data show CDR1 as SGHKS and CDR2 as YYEKEE (reference sequence).

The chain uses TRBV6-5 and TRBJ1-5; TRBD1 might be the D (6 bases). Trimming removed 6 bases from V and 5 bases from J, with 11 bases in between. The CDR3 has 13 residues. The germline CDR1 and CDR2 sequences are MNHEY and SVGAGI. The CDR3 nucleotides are TGTGCCAGCAGACGACAGGTAGATCAGCCCCAGCATTTT. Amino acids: CASRRQVDQPQHF.

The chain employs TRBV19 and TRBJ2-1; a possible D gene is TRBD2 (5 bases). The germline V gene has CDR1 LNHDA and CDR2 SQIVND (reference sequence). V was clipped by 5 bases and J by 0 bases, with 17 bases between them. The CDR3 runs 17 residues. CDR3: CASSFPSSLSSYNEQFF. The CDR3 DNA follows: TGTGCCAGTAGTTTTCCCTCTAGCCTTAGCTCCTACAATGAGCAGTTCTTC.